This T cell receptor beta chain stems from a study of T-cell reconstitution after alpha-beta-depleted transplantation in children (dated by TCRdb to about 2016). Regarding the research as a whole: T-cell immune reconstitution after TCRalphabeta/CD19-depleted allogeneic hematopoietic cell transplantation in children was quantitatively tracked in the study by means of TCR repertoire profiling.

This clonotype was observed a handful of times. Its cognate antigen has yet to be identified. Base-call qualities are not available, and no considerably larger clone is one nucleotide away. Sequences SGHVS (CDR1) and FQNEAQ (CDR2) are obtained from the germline V gene. A distance of 14 bases separates the germline ends of V and J, which lose 5 bases and 10 bases respectively. The CDR3 numbers 12 residues from cysteine through phenylalanine. Left in the record is the CDR3 DNA by itself, 36 bases read in frame from the first base. Libraries were constructed by PCR. Instrument used: Illumina HiSeq 2500. To normalize quantification of the TCRbeta repertoire, the TCR libraries were built with molecular barcoding that relied on unique molecular identifiers. The public sequencing data were trimmed at Q25 with fastp and processed into clonotypes with MiXCR by TCRdb, which kept only in-frame beta chains. Duplicate CDR3 protein sequences are folded into a single record with the most common DNA and genes. Across this sample there are around 530,000 distinct CDR3 sequences, with approximately 32% seen only once. Approximately 2.3% of the sample rests with the top ten.

Specimen: PBMCs from the stem cell graft donor, collected from the stem cell graft. The V and J segments used are TRBV7-8 and TRBJ1-1; TRBD1 is possibly the D segment (6 matching bases). The TCR sequence derives from a human donor who donated a stem cell graft to a child with aplastic anemia. The CDR3 corresponds to CASSRRTDIAFF. The DNA sequence is TGTGCCAGCAGCAGGAGGACAGACATAGCTTTCTTT.